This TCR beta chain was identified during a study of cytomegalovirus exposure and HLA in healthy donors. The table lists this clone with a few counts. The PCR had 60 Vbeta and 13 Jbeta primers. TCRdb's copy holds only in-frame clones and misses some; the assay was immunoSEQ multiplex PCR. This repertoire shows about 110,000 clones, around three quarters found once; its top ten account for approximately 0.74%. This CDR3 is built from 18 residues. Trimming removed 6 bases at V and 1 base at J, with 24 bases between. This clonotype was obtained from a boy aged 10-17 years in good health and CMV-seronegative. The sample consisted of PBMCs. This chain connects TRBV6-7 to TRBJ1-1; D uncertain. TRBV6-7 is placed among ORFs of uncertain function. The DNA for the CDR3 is TGTGCCAGCAGCGCATGTCGACACCCACCTCTGCGGAACACTGAAGCTTTCTTT. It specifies CASSACRHPPLRNTEAFF.